The 19 T cell receptor beta chains below were found in one sample sequenced in a study of T-cell memory formation after mild COVID-19. TCRdb re-derived calls from the 5' RACE reads in MiXCR, one entry per CDR3 protein. The table lists approximately 290,000 distinct CDR3 sequences, roughly 8.2% of them singletons. The sequencing input was PBMCs or a T cell subset sorted from them (not recorded which). Receptor source: a man between 18 and 29 years old who had mild COVID-19 (a few samples of this study predate the infection). Cell type and time point are not known.

The CDR3 DNA reads as TGCGCCAGCAGCCTCTACACTGATACATACACAGATACGCAGTATTTT. Translating it yields CASSLYTDTYTDTQYF. This chain connects TRBV4-1 to TRBJ2-3, with D unclear. CDR3 size: 16 residues. Between the trimmed V and J ends, which lost 4 bases and 2 bases, there was a span of 16 bases. The germline V gene has CDR1 MGHRA and CDR2 YSYEKL.

This clonotype has at least ten counts. The CDR3 region is CSVVRSGGPKETQYF. CDR3 coding DNA: TGCAGCGTTGTTCGGAGCGGGGGACCCAAAGAGACCCAGTACTTC. The chain is built from TRBV29-1 and TRBJ2-5, with 8 positions matching TRBD2. CDR1 and CDR2 from the germline V gene are SQVTM and ANQGSEA. The CDR3 runs 15 residues. The V gene end was trimmed by 4 bases and the J gene end by 3 bases; junction bases not matched to a gene: 10.

In this sample, this clonotype turned up a few times. This chain links TRBV30 with TRBJ1-5; a weak D match, TRBD1 (5 bases). This CDR3 has 13 residues. Trimming left V 2 bases short and J 7 bases short, with 12 bases between. CDR1 and CDR2 from the germline V gene are GTSNPN and SVGIG (reference sequence). The CDR3 DNA follows: TGTGCCTGGAGTATGGGGGGTGGCCAGCCCCAGCATTTT. Amino acid sequence: CAWSMGGGQPQHF.

This clonotype was detected a few times. The V gene is TRBV7-9, the J gene TRBJ2-3, with TRBD2 matching over 11 bases. J gave up 5 bases and V 8 bases, and 6 bases lay outside the gene matches. Germline values: CDR1 SEHNR, CDR2 FQNEAQ (reference sequence). The length of the CDR3 is 14 residues. CDR3 nucleotides: TGTGCCAGCTGGCCTAGCGGGGGGATAGATACGCAGTATTTT. Translation: CASWPSGGIDTQYF.

This clonotype was detected a few times. The V and J genes are TRBV5-1 and TRBJ2-3, with a tentative D call TRBD2 (6 bases). The V and J ends lost 3 bases and 1 base respectively, with 18 bases between them. Germline loops: CDR1 SGHRS, CDR2 YFSETQ. The CDR3 contains 17 residues. As DNA, the CDR3 is TGCGCCAGCAGCTGGCTGACGGCGGGACTGGGCACAGATACGCAGTATTTT. Translating it yields CASSWLTAGLGTDTQYF.

This clonotype was observed a few times. The chain recombines TRBV10-3 with TRBJ1-2, with D maybe TRBD1 (6 bases). The V gene's germline CDR1 is ENHRY and CDR2 SYGVKD. CDR3 length: 14 amino acids. Trimming removed 4 bases at V and 6 bases at J, with 15 bases between. CDR3 sequence reads: CAISASGGADGYTF. CDR3 coding DNA: TGTGCCATCAGTGCGTCGGGGGGGGCGGATGGCTACACCTTC.

The sample holds a few counts of this clonotype. The chain has TRBV12-3 or TRBV12-4 and TRBJ2-1; a possible D gene is TRBD1 (6 bases). This CDR3 spans 14 amino acids. The germline V and J ends were trimmed by 6 bases and 9 bases, with 18 bases remaining between them. Here the CDR3 reads CASSQTGRGGEQFF. The CDR3 DNA is TGTGCCAGCAGCCAAACGGGCAGGGGCGGTGAGCAGTTCTTC.

This clonotype was seen ten or more times. The CDR3 DNA reads as TGTGCCACCAGTGACACCGGACAGGGGGCGGCTTCAGATACGCAGTATTTT. Translating gives CATSDTGQGAASDTQYF. The rearrangement joins TRBV24-1 to TRBJ2-3, with TRBD1 identical over 11 bases. This CDR3 is built from 17 residues. Germline V gene sequence: CDR1 KGHDR, CDR2 SFDVKD. With V trimmed by 4 bases and J by 4 bases, 9 bases remained unmatched.

The chain is built from TRBV5-1 and TRBJ1-2; 8 positions agree with TRBD1. The CDR3 contains 14 residues. V was clipped by 2 bases and J by 3 bases; unmatched bases: 3. Per germline, CDR1 SGHRS and CDR2 YFSETQ. This chain's CDR3 is CASSLSGGDYGYTF. The CDR3 region has the DNA TGCGCCAGCAGCTTATCAGGGGGCGACTATGGCTACACCTTC.

The sample holds many counts of this clonotype. V is TRBV12-3 or TRBV12-4 and J is TRBJ1-5; 7 bases are a match to TRBD1. V trimming: 2 bases; J trimming: 9 bases; junction bases outside the gene matches: 13. This CDR3 is 16 amino acids long. The CDR3 loop is CASSLPGTVRGAPQHF. CDR3 coding DNA: TGTGCCAGCAGTTTACCCGGGACAGTGAGGGGTGCGCCCCAGCATTTT.

The sample holds many counts of this clonotype. The rearrangement joins TRBV6-2 or TRBV6-3 to TRBJ2-5, with D unresolved. Germline V CDR1 and CDR2: MNHEY, SVGEGT. V lost 10 bases and J lost 2, with 17 bases in between. The CDR3 runs to 14 residues. In DNA, the CDR3 is TGTGCCACTACCATCGATAGGGATCAAGAGACCCAGTACTTC. This encodes CATTIDRDQETQYF.

The V call is TRBV6-5, the J call TRBJ1-2; D is unclear. Germline V gives CDR1 MNHEY, CDR2 SVGAGI. The length of the CDR3 is 15 residues. Trimming removed 0 bases from V and 8 bases from J, with 16 bases in between. CDR3 bases: TGTGCCAGCAGTTACTCCCCCGGTTCCCGGCTGGGCTACACCTTC. Translation: CASSYSPGSRLGYTF.

The rearrangement links TRBV5-1 to TRBJ1-2, with 10 bases matching TRBD1. The CDR3 runs to 15 residues. V gave up 4 bases and J gave up 5 bases; unmatched junction bases: 8. Germline V lookup: CDR1 SGHRS, CDR2 YFSETQ. Written as DNA, the CDR3 is TGCGCCAGCAGCGTCCCGGGACAGGGGCTTTATGGCTACACCTTC. As protein: CASSVPGQGLYGYTF.

This clonotype has only a few counts. The V and J genes are TRBV9 and TRBJ1-2; D is ambiguous. This CDR3 comprises 13 residues. Germline lookup yields CDR1 SGDLS and CDR2 YYNGEE. With 0 bases removed from V and 3 bases from J, the gap between germline ends came to 6 bases. CDR3: CASSVDGDYGYTF. The CDR3 nucleotides are TGTGCCAGCAGCGTAGATGGGGACTATGGCTACACCTTC.

This clonotype has only a few counts. The rearrangement uses TRBV29-1 and TRBJ2-3, with a weak D call TRBD2 (5 bases). This CDR3 comprises 12 residues. V lost 5 bases to trimming and J lost 6 bases, with 12 bases between them. From germline, CDR1 is SQVTM and CDR2 ANQGSEA. The CDR3: CSVLLGGDTQYF. The CDR3 nucleotides read TGCAGCGTTCTCCTGGGCGGGGATACGCAGTATTTT.

This chain connects TRBV7-9 to TRBJ1-5, with a possible D match to TRBD1 (5 bases). V shed 5 bases and J shed 0 bases, with 11 bases lying between them. CDR3 length: 15 amino acids. Germline V lookup: CDR1 SEHNR, CDR2 FQNEAQ (reference sequence). In DNA, the CDR3 is TGTGCCAGCAGCACCCTGGGGGGTAGCAATCAGCCCCAGCATTTT. Amino acids: CASSTLGGSNQPQHF.

V is TRBV6-6 and J is TRBJ2-3; the D gene is possibly TRBD2 (5 bases). Trimming cost V 2 bases and J 1 base, with 13 bases left between them. Germline V lookup: CDR1 MNHNY, CDR2 SVGAGI (reference sequence). This CDR3 has 16 residues. For the CDR3, the DNA is TGTGCCAGCAGTTACCGAGGGCGAGCGGGCACAGATACGCAGTATTTT. This sequence encodes CASSYRGRAGTDTQYF.

This clonotype has at least ten counts. The rearrangement links TRBV7-3 to TRBJ2-3, with D unclear. CDR1 SGHTA and CDR2 FQGTGA come from the germline V gene. V was pared by 2 bases and J by 1 base, with 4 bases between. The CDR3 is 13 residues long. This chain's CDR3 is CASSLSGTDTQYF. Written as DNA, the CDR3 is TGTGCCAGCAGCTTATCCGGCACAGATACGCAGTATTTT.

The chain has TRBV6-2 or TRBV6-3 and TRBJ1-5; D remains unclear. V lost 2 bases to trimming and J lost 3 bases, with 8 bases between them. The CDR3 runs 14 residues. CDR1 is MNHEY and CDR2 is SVGEGT in the germline V gene. The CDR3 region is CASSYAELNQPQHF. The CDR3 DNA reads as TGTGCCAGCAGTTACGCGGAACTCAATCAGCCCCAGCATTTT.